The rows below give T cell receptor beta chains drawn from one sample of a study of T cells in Graves' hyperthyroidism and ophthalmopathy. TCRdb re-called the multiplex PCR reads through MiXCR, storing one row per CDR3 protein. In the table there are about 400,000 distinct CDR3 sequences, 13% to 15% of which are singletons. Sample: blood. These receptors were obtained from a woman aged 60-70 years with Graves' ophthalmopathy. Each CDR3 is given with its conserved first and last residue. D genes are given only for firm matches. Expanded clones get a size class; other rows say once, few or many, or leave the size out.

j_gene	abundance	d_gene	v_gene	CDR3nt	CDR3aa
TRBJ2-7	many	-	TRBV27	TGTGCCAGCTCCGCCCGCCGGGGGCCGGGATCCTACGAGCAGTACTTC	CASSARRGPGSYEQYF
TRBJ2-3	many	-	TRBV15	TGTGCCACCAGCAGAGATATGGGGCCCCAGACGCAGTATTTT	CATSRDMGPQTQYF
TRBJ2-3	many	-	TRBV5-1	TGCGCCAGCAGCGTCGCAGGGGGCACAGATACGCAGTATTTT	CASSVAGGTDTQYF
TRBJ2-7	many	-	TRBV11-2	TGTGCCAGCAGCTCCAGGGAAGCCTACGAGCAGTACTTC	CASSSREAYEQYF
TRBJ2-1	few	TRBD2	TRBV19	TGTGCCACCCTCCGGAGGGGCGGGAGGCCCGCCAGATCCTCCTACAATGAGCAGTTCTTC	CATLRRGGRPARSSYNEQFF
TRBJ2-2	few	TRBD2	TRBV27	TGTGCCAGTGGTGTTGGGAACTTGTACCTAGCGGGCCCCACCGGGGAGCTGTTTTTT	CASGVGNLYLAGPTGELFF
TRBJ2-4	many	-	TRBV2	TGTGCCAGCAGTGCTCAGGGTGGGATAGCCAAAAACATTCAGTACTTC	CASSAQGGIAKNIQYF
TRBJ2-5	few	TRBD2	TRBV5-1	TGCGCCAGCAGCCCCCGACTAGCGGGAGGGTTCCAAGAGACCCAGTACTTC	CASSPRLAGGFQETQYF
TRBJ2-7	many	-	TRBV5-1	TGCGCCAGCAGCCCGGGGGACTACGAGCAGTACTTC	CASSPGDYEQYF
TRBJ2-5	many	-	TRBV18	TGTGCCAGCTCACCATCCGGCGGAGCGGTGCAGACCCAGTACTTC	CASSPSGGAVQTQYF
TRBJ2-7	-	TRBD2	TRBV20-1	TGCAGTGCTAGGGTAGGGCTAGCGGGAGCCGAGCAGTACTTC	CSARVGLAGAEQYF
TRBJ2-1	many	TRBD2	TRBV20-1	TGCAGTGCCCATCGGGGGAGGGACTACAATGAGCAGTTCTTC	CSAHRGRDYNEQFF
TRBJ2-5	many	TRBD2	TRBV28	TGTGCCAGCAGTACGACTAGCGGGAGGGCCAGAGAGACCCAGTACTTC	CASSTTSGRARETQYF
TRBJ2-1	many	TRBD2	TRBV29-1	TGCAGCGCGGACAGGACAGGGACGAGGACTAGCGGCTACAATGAGCAGTTCTTC	CSADRTGTRTSGYNEQFF
TRBJ1-2	many	-	TRBV5-1	TGCGCCAGCAGCTTGGATACTAACTATGGCTACACCTTC	CASSLDTNYGYTF
TRBJ1-4	many	TRBD1	TRBV11-2	TGTGCCAGCAGCTTAGGACAGGGGCCAAAATTCAATGAAAAACTGTTTTTT	CASSLGQGPKFNEKLFF
TRBJ2-1	-	-	TRBV19	TGTGCCAGTAGAGGGGACCACCTAGGGCTCAATGAGCAGTTCTTC	CASRGDHLGLNEQFF
TRBJ1-2	few	TRBD1	TRBV13	TGTGCCAGCAGCCATAGACAGGGGAAGGGCTACACCTTC	CASSHRQGKGYTF
TRBJ1-2	few	-	TRBV24-1	TGTGCCACCAGTGACCCACGGGGGCCTGCTGGCTACACCTTC	CATSDPRGPAGYTF
TRBJ2-1	many	TRBD2	TRBV20-1	TGCAGTGCTAGACCAATGGGACTAGCGGGACTCCTACGCTACAATGAGCAGTTCTTC	CSARPMGLAGLLRYNEQFF
TRBJ2-3	many	-	TRBV6-1	TGTGCCAGCAGTCCGCCGGGGACTTTCGGCACAGATACGCAGTATTTT	CASSPPGTFGTDTQYF
TRBJ1-4	few	-	TRBV30	TGTGCCTGGAGTGTACCCCCTACCCTGGGTGAAAAACTGTTTTTT	CAWSVPPTLGEKLFF
TRBJ2-2	many	-	TRBV3-1	TGTGCCAGCAGCCGGCCGAACACCGGGGAGCTGTTTTTT	CASSRPNTGELFF
TRBJ2-5	many	-	TRBV7-2	TGTGCCAGCACCCTCGGCGGAGGACAAGAGACCCAGTACTTC	CASTLGGGQETQYF